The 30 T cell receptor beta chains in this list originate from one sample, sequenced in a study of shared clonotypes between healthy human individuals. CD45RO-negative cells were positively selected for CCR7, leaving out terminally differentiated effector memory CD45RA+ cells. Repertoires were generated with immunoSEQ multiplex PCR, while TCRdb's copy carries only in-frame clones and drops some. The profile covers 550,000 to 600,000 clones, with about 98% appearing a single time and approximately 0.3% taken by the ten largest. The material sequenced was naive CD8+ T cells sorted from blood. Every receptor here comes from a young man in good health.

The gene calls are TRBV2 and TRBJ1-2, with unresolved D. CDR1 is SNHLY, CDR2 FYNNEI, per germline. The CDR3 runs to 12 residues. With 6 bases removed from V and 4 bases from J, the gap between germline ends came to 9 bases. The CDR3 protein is CASRREAYGYTF. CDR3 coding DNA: TGTGCCAGCAGGAGGGAGGCCTATGGCTACACCTTC.

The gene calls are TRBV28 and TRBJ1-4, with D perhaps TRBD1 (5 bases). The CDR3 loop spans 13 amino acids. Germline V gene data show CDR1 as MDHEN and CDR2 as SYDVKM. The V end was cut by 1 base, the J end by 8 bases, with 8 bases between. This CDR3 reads CASSLSGWEKLFF. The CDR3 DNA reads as TGTGCCAGCAGTTTATCAGGGTGGGAAAAACTGTTTTTT.

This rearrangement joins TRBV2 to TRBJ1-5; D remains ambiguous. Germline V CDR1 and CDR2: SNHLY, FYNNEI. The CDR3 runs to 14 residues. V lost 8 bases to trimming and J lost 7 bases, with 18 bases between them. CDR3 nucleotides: TGTGCCAGCCGCCTGCTCGGGGATAAGCAGCCCCAGCATTTT. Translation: CASRLLGDKQPQHF.

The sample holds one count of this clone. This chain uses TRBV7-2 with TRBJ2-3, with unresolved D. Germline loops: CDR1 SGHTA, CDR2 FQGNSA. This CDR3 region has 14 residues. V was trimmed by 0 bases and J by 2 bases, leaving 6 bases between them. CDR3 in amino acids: CASSLALNTDTQYF. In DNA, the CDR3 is TGTGCCAGCAGCTTAGCGTTGAACACAGATACGCAGTATTTT.

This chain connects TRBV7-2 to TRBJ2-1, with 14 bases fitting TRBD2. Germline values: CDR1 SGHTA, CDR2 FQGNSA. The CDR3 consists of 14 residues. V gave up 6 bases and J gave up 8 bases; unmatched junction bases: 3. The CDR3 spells CASRGTSGSHEQFF. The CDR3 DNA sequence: TGTGCCAGCAGGGGGACTAGCGGGAGCCATGAGCAGTTCTTC. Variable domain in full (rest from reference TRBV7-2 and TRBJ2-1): GAGVSQSPSNKVTEKGKDVELRCDPISGHTALYWYRQSLGQGLEFLIYFQGNSAPDKSGLPSDRFSAERTGGSVSTLTIQRTQQEDSAVYLCASRGTSGSHEQFFGPGTRLTVL.

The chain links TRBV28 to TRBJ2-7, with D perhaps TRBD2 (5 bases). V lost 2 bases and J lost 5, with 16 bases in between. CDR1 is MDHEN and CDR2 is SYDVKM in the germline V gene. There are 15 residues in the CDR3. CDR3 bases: TGTGCCAGCAGTTTAGGACTGTTAACATCTCACGAGCAGTACTTC. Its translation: CASSLGLLTSHEQYF.

CDR3 residues: CASSLGLQETQYF. CDR3 in DNA: TGTGCCAGCAGCTTAGGGCTTCAAGAGACCCAGTACTTC. The chain couples TRBV11-2 to TRBJ2-5; the D is unclear. The CDR3 spans 13 residues. Looked up from germline, CDR1 is SGHAT and CDR2 is FQNNGV. Trimming removed 1 base from V and 2 bases from J, with 5 bases in between.

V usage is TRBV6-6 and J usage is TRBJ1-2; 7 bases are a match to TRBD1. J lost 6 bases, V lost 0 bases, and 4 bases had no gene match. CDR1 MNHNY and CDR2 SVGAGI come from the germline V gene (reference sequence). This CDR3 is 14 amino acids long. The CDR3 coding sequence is TGTGCCAGCAGTTACTCGAAGGGGGCGCATGGCTACACCTTC. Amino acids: CASSYSKGAHGYTF.

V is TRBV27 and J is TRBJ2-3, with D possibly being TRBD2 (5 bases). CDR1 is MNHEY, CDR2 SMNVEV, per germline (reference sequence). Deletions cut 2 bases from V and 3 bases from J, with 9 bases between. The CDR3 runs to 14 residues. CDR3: CASSLGLATDTQYF. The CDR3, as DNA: TGTGCCAGCAGTTTAGGTCTAGCAACAGATACGCAGTATTTT.

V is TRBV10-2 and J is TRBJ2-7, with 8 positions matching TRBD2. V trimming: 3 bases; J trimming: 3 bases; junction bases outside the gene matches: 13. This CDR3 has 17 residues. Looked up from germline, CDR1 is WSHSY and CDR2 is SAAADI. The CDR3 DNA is TGCGCCAGCAGTGATTCGGTGCAGCGGGGGACGCTCTACGAGCAGTACTTC. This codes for CASSDSVQRGTLYEQYF.

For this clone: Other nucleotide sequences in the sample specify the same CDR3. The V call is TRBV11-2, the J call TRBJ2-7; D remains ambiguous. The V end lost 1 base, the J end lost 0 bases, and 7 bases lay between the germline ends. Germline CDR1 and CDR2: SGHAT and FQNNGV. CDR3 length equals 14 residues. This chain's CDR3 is CASSLVANSYEQYF. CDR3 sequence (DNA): TGTGCCAGCAGCTTAGTAGCAAACTCCTACGAGCAGTACTTC. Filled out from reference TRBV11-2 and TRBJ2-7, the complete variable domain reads EAGVAQSPRYKIIEKRQSVAFWCNPISGHATLYWYQQILGQGPKLLIQFQNNGVVDDSQLPKDRFSAERLKGVDSTLKIQPAKLEDSAVYLCASSLVANSYEQYFGPGTRLTVT.

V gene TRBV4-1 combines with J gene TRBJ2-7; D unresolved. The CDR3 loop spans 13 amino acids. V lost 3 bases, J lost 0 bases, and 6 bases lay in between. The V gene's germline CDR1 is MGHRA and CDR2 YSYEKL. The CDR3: CASSHRNSYEQYF. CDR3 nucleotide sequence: TGCGCCAGCAGCCACAGGAACTCCTACGAGCAGTACTTC.

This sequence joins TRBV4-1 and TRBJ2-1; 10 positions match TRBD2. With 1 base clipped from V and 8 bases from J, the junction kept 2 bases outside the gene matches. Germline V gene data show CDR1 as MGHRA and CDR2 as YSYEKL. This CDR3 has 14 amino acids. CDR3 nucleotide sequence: TGCGCCAGCAGCCAAGGGAGCGGGAGGGATGAGCAGTTCTTC. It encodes CASSQGSGRDEQFF.

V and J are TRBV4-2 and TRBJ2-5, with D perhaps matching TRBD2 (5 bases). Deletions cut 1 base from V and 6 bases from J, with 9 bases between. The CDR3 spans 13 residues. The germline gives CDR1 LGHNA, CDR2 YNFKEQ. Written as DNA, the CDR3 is TGTGCCAGCAGCCAAGGCCGCGGGCAGACCCAGTACTTC. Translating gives CASSQGRGQTQYF.

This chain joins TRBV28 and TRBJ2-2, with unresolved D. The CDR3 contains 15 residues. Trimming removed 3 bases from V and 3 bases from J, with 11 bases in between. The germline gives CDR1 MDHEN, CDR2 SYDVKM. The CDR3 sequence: CASSFSSAYTGELFF. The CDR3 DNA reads TGTGCCAGCAGTTTCTCCTCAGCCTACACCGGGGAGCTGTTTTTT.

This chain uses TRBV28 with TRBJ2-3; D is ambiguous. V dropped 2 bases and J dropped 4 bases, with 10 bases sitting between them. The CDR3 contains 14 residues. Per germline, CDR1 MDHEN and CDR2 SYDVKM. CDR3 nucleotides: TGTGCCAGCAGTTTAGCTCCGGCGGCAGATACGCAGTATTTT. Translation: CASSLAPAADTQYF.

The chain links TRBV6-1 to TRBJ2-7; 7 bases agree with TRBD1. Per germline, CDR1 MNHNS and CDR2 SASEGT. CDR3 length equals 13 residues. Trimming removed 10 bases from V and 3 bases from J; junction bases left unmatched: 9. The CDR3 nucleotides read TGTGCCACATCTTCGACAGGGAACTACGAGCAGTACTTC. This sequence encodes CATSSTGNYEQYF.

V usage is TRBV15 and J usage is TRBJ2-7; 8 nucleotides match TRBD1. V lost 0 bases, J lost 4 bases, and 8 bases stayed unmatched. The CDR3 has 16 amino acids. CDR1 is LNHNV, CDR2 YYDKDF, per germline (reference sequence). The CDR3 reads CATSRDPGQVNYEQYF. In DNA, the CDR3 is TGTGCCACCAGCAGAGACCCGGGACAGGTGAATTACGAGCAGTACTTC. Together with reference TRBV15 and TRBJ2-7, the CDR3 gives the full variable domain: DAMVIQNPRYQVTQFGKPVTLSCSQTLNHNVMYWYQQKSSQAPKLLFHYYDKDFNNEADTPDNFQSRRPNTSFCFLDIRSPGLGDTAMYLCATSRDPGQVNYEQYFGPGTRLTVT.

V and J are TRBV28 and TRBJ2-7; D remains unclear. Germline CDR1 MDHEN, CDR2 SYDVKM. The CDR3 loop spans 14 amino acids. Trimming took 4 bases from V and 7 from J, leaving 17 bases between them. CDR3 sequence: CASSWYESTVEQYF. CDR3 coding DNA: TGTGCCAGCAGTTGGTATGAATCTACGGTGGAGCAGTACTTC.

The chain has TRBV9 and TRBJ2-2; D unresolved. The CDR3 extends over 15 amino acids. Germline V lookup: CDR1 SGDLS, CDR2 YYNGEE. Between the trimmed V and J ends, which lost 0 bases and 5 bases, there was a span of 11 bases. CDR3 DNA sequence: TGTGCCAGCAGCGTAGGACACCTTGTTACCGGGGAGCTGTTTTTT. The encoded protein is CASSVGHLVTGELFF.

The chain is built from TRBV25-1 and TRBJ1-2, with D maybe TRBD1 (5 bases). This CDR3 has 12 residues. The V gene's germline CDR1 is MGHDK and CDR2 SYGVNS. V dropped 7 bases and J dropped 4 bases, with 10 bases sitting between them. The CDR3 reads CASMGTGYGYTF. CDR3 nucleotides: TGTGCCAGCATGGGGACCGGCTATGGCTACACCTTC.

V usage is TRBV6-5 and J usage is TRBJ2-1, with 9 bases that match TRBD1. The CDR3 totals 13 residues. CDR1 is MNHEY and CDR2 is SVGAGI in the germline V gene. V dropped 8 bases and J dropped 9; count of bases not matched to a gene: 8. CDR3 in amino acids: CASRTGALGEQFF. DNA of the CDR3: TGTGCCAGCCGGACAGGGGCCTTGGGTGAGCAGTTCTTC.

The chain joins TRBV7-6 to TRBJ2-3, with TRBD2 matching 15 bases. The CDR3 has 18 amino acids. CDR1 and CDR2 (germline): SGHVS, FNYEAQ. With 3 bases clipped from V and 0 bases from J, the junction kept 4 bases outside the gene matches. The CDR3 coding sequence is TGTGCCAGCAGCTTGGGACTAGCGGGAGGAGGGAGCACAGATACGCAGTATTTT. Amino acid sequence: CASSLGLAGGGSTDTQYF. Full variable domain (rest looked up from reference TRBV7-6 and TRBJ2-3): GAGVSQSPRYKVTKRGQDVALRCDPISGHVSLYWYRQALGQGPEFLTYFNYEAQQDKSGLPNDRFSAERPEGSISTLTIQRTEQRDSAMYRCASSLGLAGGGSTDTQYFGPGTRLTVL.

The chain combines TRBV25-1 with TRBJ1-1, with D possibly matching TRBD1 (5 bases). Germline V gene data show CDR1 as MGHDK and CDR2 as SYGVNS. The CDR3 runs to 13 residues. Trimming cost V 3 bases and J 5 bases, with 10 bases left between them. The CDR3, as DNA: TGTGCCAGCAGTGAGGGGGAGGGAACTGAAGCTTTCTTT. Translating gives CASSEGEGTEAFF.

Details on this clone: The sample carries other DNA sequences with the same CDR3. CDR3 nucleotides: TGTGCCAGCAGCTTTTCCAACTACGAGCAGTACTTC. Its translation: CASSFSNYEQYF. J is TRBJ2-7 and V is TRBV7-9; D is uncertain. Between the trimmed V and J ends, which lost 3 bases and 3 bases, there was a span of 6 bases. CDR1 is SEHNR and CDR2 is FQNEAQ in the germline V gene (reference sequence). CDR3 length: 12 amino acids.

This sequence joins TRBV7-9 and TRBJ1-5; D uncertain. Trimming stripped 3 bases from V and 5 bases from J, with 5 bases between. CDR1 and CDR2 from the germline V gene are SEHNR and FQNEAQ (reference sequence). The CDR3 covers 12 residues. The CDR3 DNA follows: TGTGCCAGCAGCTTTGCCGATCAGCCCCAGCATTTT. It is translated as CASSFADQPQHF.

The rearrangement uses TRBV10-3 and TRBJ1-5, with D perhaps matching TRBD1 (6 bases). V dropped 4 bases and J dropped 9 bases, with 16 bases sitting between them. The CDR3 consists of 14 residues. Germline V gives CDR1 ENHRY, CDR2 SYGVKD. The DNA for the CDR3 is TGTGCCATCAGTGTAGGGGGGGGCGCGGCGCCCCAGCATTTT. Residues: CAISVGGGAAPQHF.

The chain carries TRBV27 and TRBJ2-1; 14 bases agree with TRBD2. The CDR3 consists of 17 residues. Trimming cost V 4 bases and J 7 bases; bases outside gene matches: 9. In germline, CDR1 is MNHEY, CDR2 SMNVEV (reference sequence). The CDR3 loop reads CASSWTSGRPVWNEQFF. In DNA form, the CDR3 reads TGTGCCAGCAGTTGGACTAGCGGGAGGCCGGTGTGGAATGAGCAGTTCTTC.

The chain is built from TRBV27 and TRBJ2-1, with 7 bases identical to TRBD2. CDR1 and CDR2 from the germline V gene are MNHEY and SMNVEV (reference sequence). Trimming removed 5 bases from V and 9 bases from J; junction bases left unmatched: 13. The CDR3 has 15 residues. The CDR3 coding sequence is TGTGCCAGCAGTACGGCGGGAGCCTCTTACGGTGAGCAGTTCTTC. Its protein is CASSTAGASYGEQFF.

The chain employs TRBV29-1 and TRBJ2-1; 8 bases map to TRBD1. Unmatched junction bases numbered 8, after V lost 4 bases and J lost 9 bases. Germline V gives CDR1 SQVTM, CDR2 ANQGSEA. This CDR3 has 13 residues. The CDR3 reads CSVGSQGAGEQFF. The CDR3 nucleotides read TGCAGCGTTGGATCCCAGGGGGCAGGTGAGCAGTTCTTC.